This record covers a single T cell receptor beta chain. The target antigen is unknown. V was clipped by 8 bases and J by 2 bases, with 9 bases between them. CDR3 size: 12 residues. In germline, CDR1 is SEHNR, CDR2 FQNEAQ (reference sequence). The data were obtained in a study of T cell responses to AZD1222 COVID-19 vaccine. The repertoire was sequenced with immunoSEQ multiplex PCR; TCRdb's copy has only in-frame clones and lacks some. This sample has tens of thousands of clones; about 87% occur once, and the top ten carry less than 20%. Broader study findings: Just a handful of people given AZD1222 tested seropositive at baseline. Breadth and depth of Spike-specific TCRs rose after two AZD1222 doses.

This chain links TRBV7-9 with TRBJ1-1; D remains ambiguous. This clonotype was sampled from an adult in good health. The sequencing here drew on peripheral blood, taken on day 0 of AZD1222 vaccination. The CDR3: CASEGLNTEAFF. The DNA of the CDR3 is TGTGCCAGCGAGGGATTAAACACTGAAGCTTTCTTT.